A selection of T cell receptor beta chains follows, all from one sample in a study of regulatory T cells in long-lasting Graves disease. TCRdb recomputed calls from the multiplex PCR reads with MiXCR, one row per CDR3 protein. Of hundreds of thousands of distinct CDR3 sequences listed, 20% are singletons. Specimen: peripheral blood mononuclear cells (PBMCs), collected when the disease was refractory, from a patient treated with antithyroid drugs. All receptors derive from a female donor with Graves disease. Each CDR3 is given with its conserved first and last residue. D genes are given only for firm matches. Part of the rows lack a size; the others show once, few, many or a class for expanded clones.

DNA: TGTGCCAGTACCCGGTGGTGGAGGGTGGTAAATCCGTTTAGGACTAATGAAAAACTGTTTTTT
CDR3: CASTRWWRVVNPFRTNEKLFF
length: 21
J: TRBJ1-4
D: -
size: few
V: TRBV19

DNA: TGTGCCAGCAGCTTAGGCAGGGGGCCTGGAAACACCATATATTTT
CDR3: CASSLGRGPGNTIYF
length: 15
J: TRBJ1-3
D: TRBD1
size: few
V: TRBV7-2

DNA: TGCGCCAGCAGCTCCCACATTGAGGTTGGGGCCAACGTCCTGACTTTC
CDR3: CASSSHIEVGANVLTF
length: 16
J: TRBJ2-6
D: -
size: -
V: TRBV4-3

DNA: TGTGCCAGCAATCAGCGGGTTTGGCAAGAGACCCAGTACTTC
CDR3: CASNQRVWQETQYF
length: 14
J: TRBJ2-5
D: -
size: few
V: TRBV7-2

DNA: TGTGCCAGCAGCTCCCCCACGGCGGGGGCGCGGGGGGGCTACACCTTC
CDR3: CASSSPTAGARGGYTF
length: 16
J: TRBJ1-2
D: -
size: few
V: TRBV7-9

DNA: TGCAGCGGTCTGAACACTGAAGCTTTCTTT
CDR3: CSGLNTEAFF
length: 10
J: TRBJ1-1
D: -
size: -
V: TRBV29-1

DNA: TGTGCCAGCAGTTACTTAAGGGCAGGGAGTATCCACACGAACTACGAGCAGTACTTC
CDR3: CASSYLRAGSIHTNYEQYF
length: 19
J: TRBJ2-7
D: -
size: -
V: TRBV6-2/TRBV6-3

DNA: TGTGCCAGTAGTCCTAGCGGGACGGGTACCGGGGAGCTGTTTTTT
CDR3: CASSPSGTGTGELFF
length: 15
J: TRBJ2-2
D: TRBD2
size: -
V: TRBV19

DNA: TGTGCCAGCAGCTCTCAAGGGACTAGCGGGACTCCCGAGCAGTACTTC
CDR3: CASSSQGTSGTPEQYF
length: 16
J: TRBJ2-7
D: TRBD2
size: few
V: TRBV9

DNA: TGCGCCAGTTCGGAGCGATGGAACACTGAAGCTTTCTTT
CDR3: CASSERWNTEAFF
length: 13
J: TRBJ1-1
D: -
size: few
V: TRBV5-1

DNA: TGTGCCAGTAGTATGACCCTGAGCTCCTACGAGCAGTACTTC
CDR3: CASSMTLSSYEQYF
length: 14
J: TRBJ2-7
D: -
size: few
V: TRBV19

DNA: TGCAGTGCTAGAGAGACCAACTCTGGAAACACCATATATTTT
CDR3: CSARETNSGNTIYF
length: 14
J: TRBJ1-3
D: -
size: few
V: TRBV20-1

DNA: TGTGCCAGCAGGGAACTAGCGGGAGAGACCTACGAGCAGTACTTC
CDR3: CASRELAGETYEQYF
length: 15
J: TRBJ2-7
D: TRBD2
size: many
V: TRBV6-1

DNA: TGTGCCAGCAGTTTAGGAGGGGGCGGGTATTCACCCCTCCACTTT
CDR3: CASSLGGGGYSPLHF
length: 15
J: TRBJ1-6
D: TRBD1
size: many
V: TRBV28

DNA: TGCAGCGTTGATGACAGCCAAGAGACCCAGTACTTC
CDR3: CSVDDSQETQYF
length: 12
J: TRBJ2-5
D: -
size: few
V: TRBV29-1

DNA: TGTGCCTGCGATTCCGGGGGGAGATATCAGCCCCAGCATTTT
CDR3: CACDSGGRYQPQHF
length: 14
J: TRBJ1-5
D: -
size: many
V: TRBV30

DNA: TGTGCCAGCACGGCGACTCTGAGCTCCTACAATGAGCAGTTCTTC
CDR3: CASTATLSSYNEQFF
length: 15
J: TRBJ2-1
D: -
size: few
V: TRBV2

DNA: TGCAGCGTTGCTGGTCCCTACGAGCAGTACTTC
CDR3: CSVAGPYEQYF
length: 11
J: TRBJ2-7
D: -
size: -
V: TRBV29-1

DNA: TGTGCCAGCCAAGCTAGCGGGAGTGCAAACATTCAGTACTTC
CDR3: CASQASGSANIQYF
length: 14
J: TRBJ2-4
D: TRBD2
size: many
V: TRBV28

DNA: TGCGCCAGCATCTCCGAGGGGGGCACTGAAGCTTTCTTT
CDR3: CASISEGGTEAFF
length: 13
J: TRBJ1-1
D: -
size: -
V: TRBV4-1

DNA: TGTGCCAGCAGCTTAGAACGGCGGGAGGGCCAGAAAGAGACCCAGTACTTC
CDR3: CASSLERREGQKETQYF
length: 17
J: TRBJ2-5
D: TRBD2
size: few
V: TRBV7-2

DNA: TGCAGCGTTGTAATGGGGGAGACCCAGTACTTC
CDR3: CSVVMGETQYF
length: 11
J: TRBJ2-5
D: -
size: few
V: TRBV29-1

DNA: TGTGCCAGCAGTCCGGGGACAGGGGAGTATTCAGAGACCCAGTACTTC
CDR3: CASSPGTGEYSETQYF
length: 16
J: TRBJ2-5
D: TRBD1
size: many
V: TRBV12-3/TRBV12-4

DNA: TGTGCCAGCAGTTTAGGGTGGGGACAGGGTTCCTACGAGCAGTACTTC
CDR3: CASSLGWGQGSYEQYF
length: 16
J: TRBJ2-7
D: TRBD1
size: many
V: TRBV12-3/TRBV12-4

DNA: TGTGCCAGCTCACTAACCCCAGGGGAATCGAATGGCTACACCTTC
CDR3: CASSLTPGESNGYTF
length: 15
J: TRBJ1-2
D: -
size: -
V: TRBV18

DNA: TGTGCCAGCAGCTTAAGGGGGACTAGCGTTTACAATGAGCAGTTCTTC
CDR3: CASSLRGTSVYNEQFF
length: 16
J: TRBJ2-1
D: TRBD2
size: -
V: TRBV7-2

DNA: TGTGCCAGCAGCTTCCGGGACAGCTATTATGGCTACACCTTC
CDR3: CASSFRDSYYGYTF
length: 14
J: TRBJ1-2
D: TRBD1
size: many
V: TRBV7-8

DNA: TGTGCCAGCAGCACTACGGACAGCCCTAACTATGGCTACACCTTC
CDR3: CASSTTDSPNYGYTF
length: 15
J: TRBJ1-2
D: -
size: few
V: TRBV7-9

DNA: TGTGCCAGCAGCTCCCCGGGGACAGGGAATGAAAAACTGTTTTTT
CDR3: CASSSPGTGNEKLFF
length: 15
J: TRBJ1-4
D: TRBD1
size: many
V: TRBV28

DNA: TGCAGTGCTAGAGGGGGCTGGGGGTTAGAGACCCAGTACTTC
CDR3: CSARGGWGLETQYF
length: 14
J: TRBJ2-5
D: -
size: few
V: TRBV20-1

DNA: TGTGCCAGCAGTGACTATAGACAAAGGCCGGGGGAGACCCAGTACTTC
CDR3: CASSDYRQRPGETQYF
length: 16
J: TRBJ2-5
D: -
size: -
V: TRBV6-4

DNA: TGCAGTGCTAGAGATCCACCTGGAAACACCATATATTTT
CDR3: CSARDPPGNTIYF
length: 13
J: TRBJ1-3
D: -
size: -
V: TRBV20-1

DNA: TGTGCCAGTAGTATATCACTTAGCTCCTACGAGCAGTACTTC
CDR3: CASSISLSSYEQYF
length: 14
J: TRBJ2-7
D: -
size: few
V: TRBV19

DNA: TGCGCCAGCAGGAAGGACAGTAACACCGGGGAGACCCAGTACTTC
CDR3: CASRKDSNTGETQYF
length: 15
J: TRBJ2-5
D: -
size: -
V: TRBV5-1

DNA: TGTGCCTGGAGTGTAGACGGGTTTTACGAGCAGTACTTC
CDR3: CAWSVDGFYEQYF
length: 13
J: TRBJ2-7
D: -
size: few
V: TRBV30

DNA: TGCAGTGCTCACACTATGAACACTGAAGCTTTCTTT
CDR3: CSAHTMNTEAFF
length: 12
J: TRBJ1-1
D: -
size: many
V: TRBV20-1

DNA: TGTGCCAGCAGCCAAGGGGGAATAGGTCAGCCCCAGCATTTT
CDR3: CASSQGGIGQPQHF
length: 14
J: TRBJ1-5
D: -
size: -
V: TRBV14

DNA: TGCAGTGCTAGCAGGACTAGCGGGAGTGCAGATACGCAGTATTTT
CDR3: CSASRTSGSADTQYF
length: 15
J: TRBJ2-3
D: TRBD2
size: few
V: TRBV20-1

DNA: TGTGCCAGCAGCATCAGGGTAGAGTTAGCCAAAAACATTCAGTACTTC
CDR3: CASSIRVELAKNIQYF
length: 16
J: TRBJ2-4
D: -
size: -
V: TRBV13

DNA: TGTGCCACGAGTCGTGTGGAGAGCTCCTACGAGCAGTACTTC
CDR3: CATSRVESSYEQYF
length: 14
J: TRBJ2-7
D: -
size: -
V: TRBV5-6